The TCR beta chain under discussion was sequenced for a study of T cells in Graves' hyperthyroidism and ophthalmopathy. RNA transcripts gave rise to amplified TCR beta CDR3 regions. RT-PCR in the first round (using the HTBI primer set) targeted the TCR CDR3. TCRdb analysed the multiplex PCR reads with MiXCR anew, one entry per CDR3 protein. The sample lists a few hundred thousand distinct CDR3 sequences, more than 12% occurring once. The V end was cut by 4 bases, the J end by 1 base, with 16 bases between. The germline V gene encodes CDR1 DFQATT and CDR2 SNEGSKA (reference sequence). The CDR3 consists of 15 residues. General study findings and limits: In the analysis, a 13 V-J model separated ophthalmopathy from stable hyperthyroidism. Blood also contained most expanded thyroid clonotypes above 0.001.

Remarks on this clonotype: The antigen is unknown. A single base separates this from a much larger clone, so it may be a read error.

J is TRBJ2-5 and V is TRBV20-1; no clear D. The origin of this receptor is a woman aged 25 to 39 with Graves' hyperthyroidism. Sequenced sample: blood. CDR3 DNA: TGCAGTGCTACCTACAGTGTGGGGTCCCAAGAGACCCAGTACTTC. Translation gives CSATYSVGSQETQYF.